Shown below are 2 T cell receptor beta chains from a single sample sequenced in a study of T-cell reconstitution after alpha-beta-depleted transplantation in children. Researchers prepared the TCRbeta library using unique molecular identifiers, the study reports. TCRdb analysed the PCR reads with MiXCR anew, one entry per CDR3 protein. Among about 300,000 distinct CDR3 sequences listed, over 9% were seen once. The sequencing used PBMCs, collected before TCRalphabeta/CD19-depleted stem cell transplant. The source of these receptors is a boy under two years old with acute myeloid leukemia, due to receive a stem cell transplant.

This clonotype was counted ten times or more. J is TRBJ1-1 and V is TRBV4-2; weak D call: TRBD1 (5 bases). V lost 0 bases to trimming and J lost 7 bases, with 15 bases between them. This CDR3 is built from 15 residues. The germline gives CDR1 LGHNA, CDR2 YNFKEQ. The CDR3 DNA sequence: TGTGCCAGCAGCCAAGAATTCCGGACATTCCTTGAAGCTTTCTTT. Translating gives CASSQEFRTFLEAFF.

This clonotype was picked up many times. The chain couples TRBV19 to TRBJ2-7, with 9 bases matching TRBD2. Per germline, CDR1 LNHDA and CDR2 SQIVND (reference sequence). V dropped 5 bases and J dropped 4; count of bases not matched to a gene: 15. The CDR3 is made up of 17 amino acids. DNA of the CDR3: TGTGCCAGTAGTCCGACCCATGAGCGGGGGGCCTTATACGAGCAGTACTTC. Protein sequence: CASSPTHERGALYEQYF.